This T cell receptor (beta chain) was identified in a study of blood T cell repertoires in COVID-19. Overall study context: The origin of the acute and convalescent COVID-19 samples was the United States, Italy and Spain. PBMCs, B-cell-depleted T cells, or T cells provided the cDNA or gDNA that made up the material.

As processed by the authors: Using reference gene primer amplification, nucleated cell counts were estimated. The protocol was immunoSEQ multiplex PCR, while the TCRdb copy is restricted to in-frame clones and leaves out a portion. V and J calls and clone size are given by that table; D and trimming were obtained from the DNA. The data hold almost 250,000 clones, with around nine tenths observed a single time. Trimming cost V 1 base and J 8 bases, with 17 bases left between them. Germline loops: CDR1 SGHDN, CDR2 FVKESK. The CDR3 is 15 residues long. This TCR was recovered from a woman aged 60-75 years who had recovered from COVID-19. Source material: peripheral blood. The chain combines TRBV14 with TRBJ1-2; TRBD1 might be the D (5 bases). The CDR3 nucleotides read TGTGCCAGCAGCCAAGCTGGGGCCCAAGGGCAGGGCTACACCTTC. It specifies CASSQAGAQGQGYTF.